This TCR beta chain is drawn from a study of regulatory T cells in long-lasting Graves disease. For TCR beta, libraries came from iRepertoire HTBI primers and Arm-PCR of CDR3 regions. TCRdb fed the multiplex PCR reads into MiXCR, producing one record per CDR3 protein. The sample holds 700,000 or so distinct CDR3 sequences; about 32% are singletons and the top ten take under 55%. Time point reported: persistent/refractory GD, antithyroid drugs over 5 years with positive TRAb. PBMC-derived RNA was used for the TCR library. CDR1 is MNHEY and CDR2 is SVGEGT in the germline V gene. Trimming shortened V by 2 bases and J by 3 bases, and 8 bases separated the two germline ends. This CDR3 has 13 residues. This clonotype was counted a few times.

The sample here was peripheral blood mononuclear cells (PBMCs), taken when the disease was refractory, from a patient treated with antithyroid drugs. The receptor was isolated from a female donor with Graves disease. The V gene is TRBV6-2 or TRBV6-3, the J gene TRBJ2-7, with D possibly TRBD1 on 5 matching bases. CDR3 nucleotide sequence: TGTGCCAGCAGTTACAGTGACAGCTACGAGCAGTACTTC. Translated, it gives CASSYSDSYEQYF.